What follows are 16 T cell receptor beta chains derived from one specimen sequenced in a study of early T cells in non-severe SARS-CoV-2 infection. TCRdb itself ran the 5' RACE reads through MiXCR, one entry per CDR3 protein. The sample lists approximately 89,000 distinct CDR3 sequences; roughly 13% were seen once. The sequenced sample consisted of whole blood. All receptors come from an adult who was a healthcare worker with PCR-confirmed SARS-CoV-2 infection or an uninfected control (not recorded which).

This clonotype occurred a few times. The chain employs TRBV29-1 and TRBJ2-1; D unresolved. Germline V gives CDR1 SQVTM, CDR2 ANQGSEA. The CDR3 is 13 amino acids. The CDR3 sequence: CSVGSLLYNEQFF. CDR3 nucleotides: TGCAGTGTCGGCTCTCTTCTTTACAATGAGCAGTTCTTC.

This clonotype was detected many times. The rearrangement uses TRBV11-3 and TRBJ2-1; 7 bases fit TRBD2. Germline V CDR1 and CDR2: SGHNT, YENEEA. The CDR3 runs 15 residues. V trimming: 1 base; J trimming: 4 bases; junction bases outside the gene matches: 4. The CDR3: CASSLGPGGYNEQFF. DNA of the CDR3: TGTGCCAGCAGCTTAGGTCCGGGGGGTTACAATGAGCAGTTCTTC.

This clonotype has more than one count but fewer than ten. The CDR3 spells CASSRVAGGNTEAFF. The CDR3 DNA reads TGTGCCAGCTCACGGGTAGCGGGCGGGAACACTGAAGCTTTCTTT. V is TRBV18 and J is TRBJ1-1, with D unclear. CDR3 size: 15 residues. V lost 4 bases and J lost 1, with 13 bases in between. Germline V gene sequence: CDR1 KGHSH, CDR2 LQKENI.

This clonotype was seen a single time. The chain links TRBV4-2 to TRBJ1-2; 7 nucleotides line up with TRBD1. The trim removed 1 base at V and 2 bases at J, leaving 4 bases unmatched. Germline CDR1 and CDR2: LGHNA and YNFKEQ. The CDR3 sequence is 15 residues long. The CDR3 loop is CASSQGGQENYGYTF. CDR3 nucleotide sequence: TGTGCCAGCAGCCAAGGCGGACAGGAGAACTATGGCTACACCTTC.

This chain uses TRBV7-9 with TRBJ2-7, with TRBD1 matching over 8 bases. J gave up 7 bases and V 5 bases, and 10 bases lay outside the gene matches. This CDR3 is built from 14 residues. The V gene's germline CDR1 is SEHNR and CDR2 FQNEAQ (reference sequence). This chain's CDR3 is CASSIGQGGSEQYF. The DNA of the CDR3 is TGTGCCAGCAGCATAGGACAGGGTGGGAGTGAGCAGTACTTC.

V and J are TRBV11-2 and TRBJ2-3, with D perhaps TRBD2 (6 bases). The CDR3 length is 15 residues. V was shortened by 5 bases and J by 2 bases, with 14 bases between the two germline ends. Germline V CDR1 and CDR2: SGHAT, FQNNGV. This CDR3 is CASSPLEGPTDTQYF. The CDR3 nucleotides read TGTGCCAGCAGCCCGTTGGAGGGCCCCACAGATACGCAGTATTTT.

There are many counts of this clonotype. The chain joins TRBV7-9 to TRBJ2-5, with TRBD2 matching 7 bases. Germline trimming cut 3 bases from V and 5 bases from J; bases unmatched to any gene: 15. CDR3 length: 17 residues. Germline V gene data show CDR1 as SEHNR and CDR2 as FQNEAQ (reference sequence). CDR3 coding DNA: TGTGCCAGCAGCTTCCCGATCGGGAGGCAGGGCTACGAGACCCAGTACTTC. Translating it yields CASSFPIGRQGYETQYF.

This chain uses TRBV9 with TRBJ2-5; possible D gene TRBD1, 8 bases. Trimming stripped 4 bases from V and 2 bases from J, with 18 bases between. The CDR3 length is 16 residues. Per the germline V gene, CDR1 is SGDLS and CDR2 is YYNGEE. The CDR3 coding sequence is TGTGCCAGCAGCTTACGCGGACAGGGAGGGCAAGAGACCCAGTACTTC. Translated: CASSLRGQGGQETQYF.

This clonotype was counted ten times or more. The gene calls are TRBV14 and TRBJ2-7, with a tentative D call TRBD2 (5 bases). CDR3 length: 14 residues. Germline-derived CDR1 and CDR2 are SGHDN and FVKESK. Trimming removed 2 bases from V and 5 bases from J, with 13 bases in between. The CDR3 bases are TGTGCCAGCAGCCAAAAGCGGACCCTCCACGAGCAGTACTTC. As protein: CASSQKRTLHEQYF.

In regard to this clonotype: A much larger clone lies a single base off, so this may be a read error. This chain connects TRBV12-3 or TRBV12-4 to TRBJ2-5; tentative D call: TRBD2 (5 bases). CDR3 length: 12 amino acids. CDR3 nucleotide sequence: TGTGCCGGCAGCGTCAGCGGAGAGACCCAGTACTTC. Translating gives CAGSVSGETQYF.

This sequence joins TRBV7-9 and TRBJ1-1; D is undetermined. V lost 8 bases to trimming and J lost 0 bases, with 22 bases between them. Germline V lookup: CDR1 SEHNR, CDR2 FQNEAQ (reference sequence). This CDR3 comprises 17 residues. CDR3 protein: CASSPPARVRVNTEAFF. In DNA, the CDR3 is TGTGCCAGCTCTCCCCCGGCCCGCGTACGGGTGAACACTGAAGCTTTCTTT.

This clonotype was picked up a small number of times. V usage is TRBV10-2 and J usage is TRBJ2-3, with 9 bases lining up with TRBD2. Losses at the gene ends were 2 bases for V and 0 bases for J; bases not matched to a gene: 3. The CDR3 sequence is 16 residues long. Germline lookup yields CDR1 WSHSY and CDR2 SAAADI. CDR3 sequence (DNA): TGCGCCAGCAGTGAGGTCCTAGCGGGAAGCACAGATACGCAGTATTTT. This gives the protein CASSEVLAGSTDTQYF.

This clonotype was observed a handful of times. The chain carries TRBV29-1 and TRBJ2-1, with D hard to call. V lost 7 bases to trimming and J lost 9 bases, with 13 bases between them. Germline V gene lookup returns CDR1 SQVTM and CDR2 ANQGSEA. There are 11 residues in the CDR3. CDR3 in amino acids: CSAREFGEQFF. The CDR3 DNA follows: TGCAGCGCCCGCGAGTTTGGTGAGCAGTTCTTC.

The chain carries TRBV29-1 and TRBJ2-7; D is unclear. CDR1 and CDR2 (germline): SQVTM, ANQGSEA. With 1 base removed from V and 4 bases from J, the gap between germline ends came to 8 bases. CDR3 size: 12 residues. Written as DNA, the CDR3 is TGCAGCGTTGAAGGGGTCGGGTACGAGCAGTACTTC. Encoded protein: CSVEGVGYEQYF.

This chain uses TRBV19 with TRBJ2-7; D could derive from TRBD1 or TRBD2 (5 bases each). This CDR3 has 15 residues. The germline CDR1 and CDR2 sequences are LNHDA and SQIVND (reference sequence). The V gene lost 5 bases and the J gene lost 0 bases, with 14 bases spanning the gap. Here the CDR3 DNA reads TGTGCCAGTAGTGGGGACGGCTCATTCTCCTACGAGCAGTACTTC. Protein product: CASSGDGSFSYEQYF.

The chain joins TRBV4-1 to TRBJ2-3; TRBD2 aligns across 7 bases. The V gene's germline CDR1 is MGHRA and CDR2 YSYEKL. The CDR3 contains 16 residues. Trimming at V came to 0 bases and at J to 6 bases, leaving 9 bases not matched to a gene. The CDR3 sequence is CASSQELASGGDTQYF. CDR3 coding DNA: TGCGCCAGCAGCCAAGAGTTGGCTAGCGGAGGGGATACGCAGTATTTT.